This T cell receptor beta chain appears in the sequencing data of a study of cytomegalovirus exposure and HLA in healthy donors. Whole-study results and caveats: Later work associated more than 15,000 TCR beta sequences with HLA alleles at 0.05 false discovery rate.

Comment on this clone: Its antigen is unknown.

Both 60 Vbeta primers and 13 Jbeta primers went into the PCR. Clones were read by immunoSEQ multiplex PCR, and TCRdb kept only the in-frame ones, dropping some. The sample carries 95,000 to 100,000 clones, around 77% recorded once. Germline V lookup: CDR1 MDHEN, CDR2 SYDVKM. The CDR3 runs to 15 residues. V was clipped by 2 bases and J by 2 bases, with 10 bases between them. This sequence originates from a female donor in good health and CMV-seronegative. The specimen was PBMCs. J is TRBJ1-5 and V is TRBV28; D remains ambiguous. The CDR3 loop reads CASSLRRKGNQPQHF. In DNA, the CDR3 is TGTGCCAGCAGTTTACGGAGGAAAGGCAATCAGCCCCAGCATTTT.